Below are 8 T cell receptor beta chains sequenced from a single sample in a study of cytomegalovirus exposure and HLA in healthy donors. Primers for the PCR totalled 60 Vbeta and 13 Jbeta. Here immunoSEQ multiplex PCR was the method, and the copy in TCRdb shows in-frame clones only, minus some. The listing contains 150,000 to 200,000 clones. Sequencing was carried out using PBMCs. The origin of the receptors is a young man in good health and CMV-seronegative.

Written as DNA, the CDR3 is TGTGCCAGCAGTTCCGGGACAGGGGCCGGCGGGGAGCTGTTTTTT. This encodes CASSSGTGAGGELFF. This chain links TRBV27 with TRBJ2-2; 10 bases are shared with TRBD1. CDR1 and CDR2 from the germline V gene are MNHEY and SMNVEV (reference sequence). There are 15 residues in the CDR3. Trimming removed 4 bases from V and 7 bases from J; junction bases left unmatched: 6.

The chain combines TRBV11-3 with TRBJ2-7; D might be TRBD1 (6 bases). CDR1 and CDR2 (germline): SGHNT, YENEEA. The CDR3 is 13 residues long. Trimming took 5 bases from V and 3 from J, leaving 11 bases between them. The CDR3 is CASSGQNYYEQYF. DNA for the CDR3: TGTGCCAGCAGCGGACAGAATTACTACGAGCAGTACTTC.

This sequence joins TRBV27 and TRBJ1-5, with D possibly TRBD1 on 5 matching bases. The V end was cut by 6 bases, the J end by 6 bases, with 12 bases between. The CDR3 covers 13 residues. Per germline, CDR1 MNHEY and CDR2 SMNVEV (reference sequence). CDR3 in DNA: TGTGCCAGCAGCCGGCGGGGGTTTCAGCCCCAGCATTTT. This codes for CASSRRGFQPQHF.

V and J are TRBV4-2 and TRBJ2-3, with D unresolved. Germline V gene data show CDR1 as LGHNA and CDR2 as YNFKEQ. Trimming removed 4 bases from V and 8 bases from J, with 10 bases in between. The CDR3 totals 12 residues. The CDR3 spells CASSRDPLTQYF. CDR3 DNA: TGTGCCAGCAGCCGCGATCCCCTTACGCAGTATTTT.

This chain joins TRBV18 and TRBJ1-5; the match to TRBD1 covers 8 bases. Trimming cost V 3 bases and J 5 bases; bases outside gene matches: 3. Germline V lookup: CDR1 KGHSH, CDR2 LQKENI. The CDR3 sequence is 14 residues long. The CDR3 DNA is TGTGCCAGCTCACCGGGACAGGCTGATCAGCCCCAGCATTTT. Translation gives CASSPGQADQPQHF. The full variable domain, with the rest looked up from reference TRBV18 and TRBJ1-5, is NAGVMQNPRHLVRRRGQEARLRCSPMKGHSHVYWYRQLPEEGLKFMVYLQKENIIDESGMPKERFSAEFPKEGPSILRIQQVVRGDSAAYFCASSPGQADQPQHFGDGTRLSIL.

This chain connects TRBV6-1 to TRBJ1-2, with 8 bases that match TRBD1. Germline V gene data show CDR1 as MNHNS and CDR2 as SASEGT. Losses at the gene ends were 5 bases for V and 6 bases for J; bases not matched to a gene: 8. This CDR3 comprises 14 residues. As DNA, the CDR3 is TGTGCCAGCAGTCGGGCCGACAGGGGCGATGGCTACACCTTC. This translates into CASSRADRGDGYTF.

The V gene is TRBV5-8, the J gene TRBJ2-7; 8 bases align to TRBD1. CDR1 SGHTS and CDR2 YDEGEE come from the germline V gene. The CDR3 loop spans 15 amino acids. The trim removed 4 bases at V and 3 bases at J, leaving 9 bases unmatched. This chain's CDR3 is CASSPVPDRVYEQYF. The CDR3 DNA sequence: TGTGCCAGCAGCCCGGTCCCGGACAGGGTCTACGAGCAGTACTTC.

The V and J genes are TRBV7-9 and TRBJ2-7, with D tentatively TRBD1 (5 bases). The CDR3 is 13 residues long. Trimming removed 6 bases from V and 1 base from J, with 10 bases in between. Germline CDR1 SEHNR, CDR2 FQNEAQ (reference sequence). CDR3: CASRAGLSYEQYF. For the CDR3, the DNA is TGTGCCAGCAGGGCAGGGTTATCCTACGAGCAGTACTTC.